Below, 16 T cell receptor beta chains from the same sample are listed, as sequenced in a study of CD8+ T cells in alopecia areata. RNA was isolated and reverse transcribed to cDNA, the sequencing template. The table came from immunoSEQ multiplex PCR; TCRdb's copy has only in-frame clones and leaves some out. The table has roughly 200,000 clones, over 55% seen once. Sample: CD4+ T cells sorted from blood, taken at week 0. The receptor source for this set is a human donor with alopecia areata.

In its sample, this clone was seen a few times. The genes are TRBV29-1 and TRBJ2-5, with D hard to call. Germline V gene sequence: CDR1 SQVTM, CDR2 ANQGSEA. The V gene lost 3 bases and the J gene lost 2 bases, with 4 bases spanning the gap. The CDR3 is 11 amino acids. CDR3 DNA: TGCAGCGTTGACAAGCAAGAGACCCAGTACTTC. Amino acid sequence: CSVDKQETQYF. Full variable domain (missing parts from reference TRBV29-1 and TRBJ2-5): SAVISQKPSRDICQRGTSLTIQCQVDSQVTMMFWYRQQPGQSLTLIATANQGSEATYESGFVIDKFPISRPNLTFSTLTVSNMSPEDSSIYLCSVDKQETQYFGPGTRLLVL.

The chain joins TRBV7-2 to TRBJ2-5, with D possibly matching TRBD1 (6 bases). The ends were cut back, 3 bases at V and 5 bases at J, with 7 bases in the middle. Germline loops: CDR1 SGHTA, CDR2 FQGNSA. The CDR3 is 12 residues long. The CDR3 here is CASSFRGETQYF. In nucleotides, the CDR3 is TGTGCCAGCAGCTTCAGGGGTGAGACCCAGTACTTC. The complete variable domain, with remaining parts taken from reference TRBV7-2 and TRBJ2-5, reads GAGVSQSPSNKVTEKGKDVELRCDPISGHTALYWYRQSLGQGLEFLIYFQGNSAPDKSGLPSDRFSAERTGGSVSTLTIQRTQQEDSAVYLCASSFRGETQYFGPGTRLLVL.

The rearrangement links TRBV27 to TRBJ1-1; no firm D call. The CDR3 has 14 amino acids. Germline values: CDR1 MNHEY, CDR2 SMNVEV (reference sequence). V lost 2 bases, J lost 1 base, and 8 bases lay in between. Here the CDR3 reads CASSLVGTNTEAFF. For the CDR3, the DNA is TGTGCCAGCAGTTTAGTCGGAACGAACACTGAAGCTTTCTTT.

V gene TRBV4-3 combines with J gene TRBJ1-2; TRBD1 might be the D (5 bases). V gave up 0 bases and J gave up 4 bases, with 15 bases separating them. In germline, CDR1 is LGHNA, CDR2 YSLEER. This CDR3 comprises 16 residues. In nucleotides, the CDR3 is TGCGCCAGCAGCCAAGACGGGGGAGGGGTGTCCTATGGCTACACCTTC. Translating it yields CASSQDGGGVSYGYTF.

This clone was observed a handful of times. The chain recombines TRBV5-6 with TRBJ2-4, with 7 bases matching TRBD1. The J segment lost 0 bases and the V segment lost 1 base, leaving 7 bases of the junction unmatched. Germline V gene data show CDR1 as SGHDT and CDR2 as YYEEEE. CDR3 length: 17 amino acids. Written as DNA, the CDR3 is TGTGCCAGCAGCTTGCCGGGACAGAGCTCAGCCAAAAACATTCAGTACTTC. It encodes CASSLPGQSSAKNIQYF.

The chain is built from TRBV7-9 and TRBJ2-5; perhaps TRBD2 as D (6 bases). The J call may be faulty, since TRBJ2-7 better matches the DNA end. Germline-derived CDR1 and CDR2 are SEHNR and FQNEAQ (reference sequence). The CDR3 spans 19 residues. CDR3 in DNA: TGTGCCAGCAGCACAACAATAGTCGGAGGGGAGAGTGGCTCCTACGAGCAGTACTTC. Amino acids: CASSTTIVGGESGSYEQYF.

The rearrangement uses TRBV4-1 and TRBJ2-6; D ambiguous. CDR1 and CDR2 (germline): MGHRA, YSYEKL. The V end was cut by 3 bases, the J end by 15 bases, with 12 bases between. The CDR3 has 12 amino acids. The CDR3 nucleotides read TGCGCCAGCAGCCACGACACCGGGCGCCTGACTTTC. The encoded protein is CASSHDTGRLTF.

The chain carries TRBV2 and TRBJ2-2, with D uncertain. The length of the CDR3 is 14 residues. The V end was cut by 4 bases, the J end by 1 base, with 7 bases between. Germline V CDR1 and CDR2: SNHLY, FYNNEI. CDR3 bases: TGTGCCAGCAGTGTCGTCGAGAACACCGGGGAGCTGTTTTTT. It codes for CASSVVENTGELFF.

This clone occurred a few times. V gene TRBV5-1 combines with J gene TRBJ2-5; the D gene is possibly TRBD2 (6 bases). The germline V and J ends were trimmed by 4 bases and 1 base, with 14 bases remaining between them. The germline V gene has CDR1 SGHRS and CDR2 YFSETQ. The CDR3 totals 15 residues. The CDR3 nucleotides read TGCGCCAGCAGCGCGGGACCAAGGATCCAAGAGACCCAGTACTTC. It is translated as CASSAGPRIQETQYF.

This rearrangement joins TRBV10-3 to TRBJ1-2; a possible D gene is TRBD1 (6 bases). There are 13 residues in the CDR3. V lost 8 bases and J lost 8, with 18 bases in between. Germline V lookup: CDR1 ENHRY, CDR2 SYGVKD. In DNA form, the CDR3 reads TGTGCCATCCGAGGGACCGCTCAGGGGGGCTACACCTTC. Protein: CAIRGTAQGGYTF.

The rearrangement links TRBV27 to TRBJ1-2; D is perhaps TRBD1 (5 bases). Trimming took off 3 bases at V and 10 bases at J, with 12 bases between the two ends. The germline V gene encodes CDR1 MNHEY and CDR2 SMNVEV (reference sequence). There are 12 residues in the CDR3. The CDR3 protein is CASSLGDSDYTF. The CDR3 DNA reads TGTGCCAGCAGTTTGGGAGACAGTGACTACACCTTC.

A remark on this clone: The junction differs from germline at one of its ends, possibly a read error. J is TRBJ2-1 and V is TRBV6-1, with 10 positions matching TRBD2. Germline V gene lookup returns CDR1 MNHNS and CDR2 SASEGT. The CDR3 runs to 16 residues. CDR3 coding DNA: TGTGCCACCAGTGACCCGAGCGGGGGGGCCTACAATGAGCAGTTCTTC. Protein sequence: CATSDPSGGAYNEQFF.

DNA for the CDR3: TGCAGCTCCCGGGACAGACCCTACGAGCAGTACTTC. This encodes CSSRDRPYEQYF. The chain recombines TRBV29-1 with TRBJ2-7, with 7 bases fitting TRBD1. The CDR3 is 12 amino acids. V lost 8 bases to trimming and J lost 2 bases; unmatched junction nucleotides: 6. CDR1 SQVTM and CDR2 ANQGSEA come from the germline V gene.

CDR3 region: CAWSVSSRTGGAFF. The CDR3 region has the DNA TGTGCCTGGAGTGTAAGCTCAAGGACAGGGGGAGCTTTCTTT. V and J are TRBV30 and TRBJ1-1; 10 bases line up with TRBD1. The V segment lost 0 bases and the J segment 10 bases; nucleotides outside the gene matches: 8. The CDR3 has 14 amino acids. CDR1 is GTSNPN, CDR2 SVGIG, per germline (reference sequence).

The chain carries TRBV9 and TRBJ2-7; D might be TRBD2 (6 bases). The germline CDR1 and CDR2 sequences are SGDLS and YYNGEE. V was clipped by 0 bases and J by 4 bases, with 11 bases between them. This CDR3 is built from 14 residues. The CDR3 DNA reads TGTGCCAGCAGCGTAGGCACTAGCAGATACGAGCAGTACTTC. Protein product: CASSVGTSRYEQYF.

The rearrangement joins TRBV30 to TRBJ1-2; maybe TRBD1 (5 bases). Germline V gene data show CDR1 as GTSNPN and CDR2 as SVGIG (reference sequence). Trimming removed 0 bases from V and 3 bases from J, with 5 bases in between. The length of the CDR3 is 12 residues. As DNA, the CDR3 is TGTGCCTGGAGTGTACAGGACTATGGCTACACCTTC. Its translation is CAWSVQDYGYTF.